This paragraph covers one TCR beta chain sequence. Its antigen is undetermined. The source of the sample is a study of cytomegalovirus exposure and HLA in healthy donors. Overall study results and limits: Presence/absence analyses rested on an assumption that sequencing depth was roughly uniform across donors.

CDR1 is LNHDA and CDR2 is SQIVND in the germline V gene (reference sequence). Losses at the gene ends were 4 bases for V and 5 bases for J; bases not matched to a gene: 15. The CDR3 has 17 amino acids. The PCR used 60 Vbeta and 13 Jbeta primers. This table comes from immunoSEQ multiplex PCR, and its TCRdb copy is limited to in-frame clones, with some not included. The table includes fewer than 250,000 clones, 60% to 85% detected once. The V gene is TRBV19, the J gene TRBJ2-5; TRBD1 aligns across 8 bases. The sample was PBMCs. The sequence was obtained from a middle-aged man in good health and CMV-seronegative. CDR3 DNA: TGTGCCAGTAGTACTATACCGGGACAGGCACCGAGGGAGACCCAGTACTTC. It translates to CASSTIPGQAPRETQYF.